This is a list of T cell receptor beta chains from one sample in a study of technical replicates of blood from a handful of donors. Only in-frame clones appear in the TCRdb table, and some are missing; sequencing was by immunoSEQ multiplex PCR. Found here are 80,000 or so clones, roughly 96% of them singletons; the top ten hold about 0.2%. The sample was T cells isolated from PBMCs. The receptors here all came from a human donor in good health. The CDR3 runs from the conserved cysteine through the conserved F or W. The D gene is left open where the match is weak. The size entry is marked missing in some rows and otherwise reads once, few, many or a size class.

clone_size: NA; j_call: TRBJ2-7; d_call: NA; v_call: TRBV5-1; cdr3_nt: TGCGCCAGCAGCTTGGCCGAACGGAGCTCCTACGAGCAGTACTTC; cdr3_aa: CASSLAERSSYEQYF
clone_size: NA; j_call: TRBJ2-1; d_call: NA; v_call: TRBV20-1; cdr3_nt: TGCAGTGCTAGAGTCCCAAATGAGCAGTTCTTC; cdr3_aa: CSARVPNEQFF
clone_size: NA; j_call: TRBJ1-5; d_call: NA; v_call: TRBV6-1; cdr3_nt: TGTGCCAGCAGTGAAGCCTTGCAGGGCTGGGATCAGCCCCAGCATTTT; cdr3_aa: CASSEALQGWDQPQHF
clone_size: NA; j_call: TRBJ2-1; d_call: NA; v_call: TRBV13; cdr3_nt: TGTGCCAGCAGCTTAGGCGGGGGCTCCTACAATGAGCAGTTCTTC; cdr3_aa: CASSLGGGSYNEQFF
clone_size: NA; j_call: TRBJ2-7; d_call: NA; v_call: TRBV4-2; cdr3_nt: TGTGCCAGCAGCCAAGAGGGGGGGCCGGGCAGCTCCTACGAGCAGTACTTC; cdr3_aa: CASSQEGGPGSSYEQYF
clone_size: NA; j_call: TRBJ1-4; d_call: NA; v_call: TRBV15; cdr3_nt: TGTGCCACCAGCAGTCTCACAGGGACGGGTGAAAAACTGTTTTTT; cdr3_aa: CATSSLTGTGEKLFF
clone_size: NA; j_call: TRBJ2-2; d_call: NA; v_call: TRBV6-1; cdr3_nt: TGTGCCAGCAGTGCTCCAGGGATTAACACCGGGGAGCTGTTTTTT; cdr3_aa: CASSAPGINTGELFF
clone_size: NA; j_call: TRBJ2-7; d_call: NA; v_call: TRBV7-5; cdr3_nt: TGTGTCAGAAGCTTAGATCCCCACAGGGCGTGCTACGAGCAGTACTTC; cdr3_aa: CVRSLDPHRACYEQYF
clone_size: NA; j_call: TRBJ1-4; d_call: NA; v_call: TRBV7-9; cdr3_nt: TGTGCCAGCAGCTTGGGAGAGACCTGGAGTGAAAAACTGTTTTTT; cdr3_aa: CASSLGETWSEKLFF
clone_size: once; j_call: TRBJ2-7; d_call: NA; v_call: TRBV7-2; cdr3_nt: TGTGCCAGCAGCTTATCCATGGGTCAGGTCTACGAGCAGTACTTC; cdr3_aa: CASSLSMGQVYEQYF
clone_size: NA; j_call: TRBJ2-2; d_call: TRBD1; v_call: TRBV13; cdr3_nt: TGTGCCAGCAGCTCCTTCGGCGGACAGGGGATGGGCGGGGAGCTGTTTTTT; cdr3_aa: CASSSFGGQGMGGELFF
clone_size: once; j_call: TRBJ1-6; d_call: NA; v_call: TRBV25-1; cdr3_nt: TGTGCCAGCAGTGGGACAGTTAATAATTCACCCCTCCACTTT; cdr3_aa: CASSGTVNNSPLHF
clone_size: NA; j_call: TRBJ1-1; d_call: TRBD1; v_call: TRBV11-2; cdr3_nt: TGTGCCAGCAGACCCGGGACAGGGGTTTACACTGAAGCTTTCTTT; cdr3_aa: CASRPGTGVYTEAFF
clone_size: NA; j_call: TRBJ1-1; d_call: NA; v_call: TRBV5-4; cdr3_nt: TGTGCCAGCAGCTTCATACAGCTGAACACTGAAGCTTTCTTT; cdr3_aa: CASSFIQLNTEAFF
clone_size: NA; j_call: TRBJ2-7; d_call: NA; v_call: TRBV5-1; cdr3_nt: TGCGCCAGCAGCTTAGGGGGAGTCTCCTACGAGCAGTACTTC; cdr3_aa: CASSLGGVSYEQYF
clone_size: NA; j_call: TRBJ2-1; d_call: TRBD2; v_call: TRBV9; cdr3_nt: TGTGCCAGCAGCGCTCGAACTAGCGGAGGCTCCTACAATGAGCAGTTCTTC; cdr3_aa: CASSARTSGGSYNEQFF
clone_size: NA; j_call: TRBJ2-2; d_call: NA; v_call: TRBV4-1; cdr3_nt: TGCGCCAGCAGCCGCACAAGATTGGTGCCCGGGGAGCTGTTTTTT; cdr3_aa: CASSRTRLVPGELFF
clone_size: NA; j_call: TRBJ2-1; d_call: NA; v_call: TRBV19; cdr3_nt: TGTGCCAGTAGTTCCGACAGCTCCTACAATGAGCAGTTCTTC; cdr3_aa: CASSSDSSYNEQFF
clone_size: NA; j_call: TRBJ2-5; d_call: TRBD1; v_call: TRBV5-6; cdr3_nt: TGTGCCAGCAGCTACCTAGGGGCAGGGGGAGAGACCCAGTACTTC; cdr3_aa: CASSYLGAGGETQYF
clone_size: NA; j_call: TRBJ2-2; d_call: NA; v_call: TRBV2; cdr3_nt: TGTGCCAGCAGTGAAGGGTCAGGGGCCGGGGAGCTGTTTTTT; cdr3_aa: CASSEGSGAGELFF
clone_size: NA; j_call: TRBJ1-1; d_call: NA; v_call: TRBV7-2; cdr3_nt: TGTGCCAGCAGCTTAGGAGACAGGATTGGGACTGAAGCTTTCTTT; cdr3_aa: CASSLGDRIGTEAFF
clone_size: NA; j_call: TRBJ1-1; d_call: NA; v_call: TRBV7-2; cdr3_nt: TGTGCCAGCAGCCACCTATACTCCACGTTTGCAAAAGTGAACACTGAAGCTTTCTTT; cdr3_aa: CASSHLYSTFAKVNTEAFF